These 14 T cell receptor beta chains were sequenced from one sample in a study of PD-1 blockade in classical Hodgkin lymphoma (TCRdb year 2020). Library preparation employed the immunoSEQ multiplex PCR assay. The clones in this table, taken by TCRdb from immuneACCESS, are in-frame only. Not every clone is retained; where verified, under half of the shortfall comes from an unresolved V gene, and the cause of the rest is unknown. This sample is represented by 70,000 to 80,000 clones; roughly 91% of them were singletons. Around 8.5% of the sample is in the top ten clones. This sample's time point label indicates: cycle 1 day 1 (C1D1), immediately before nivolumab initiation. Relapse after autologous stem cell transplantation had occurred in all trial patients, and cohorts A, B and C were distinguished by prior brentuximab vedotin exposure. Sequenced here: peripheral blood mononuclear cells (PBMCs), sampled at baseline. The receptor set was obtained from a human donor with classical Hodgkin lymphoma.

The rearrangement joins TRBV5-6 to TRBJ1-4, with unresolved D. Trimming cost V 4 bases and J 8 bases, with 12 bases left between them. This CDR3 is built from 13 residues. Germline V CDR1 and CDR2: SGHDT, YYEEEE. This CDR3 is CASSRDSYEKLFF. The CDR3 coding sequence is TGTGCCAGCAGCCGCGACTCTTACGAAAAACTGTTTTTT.

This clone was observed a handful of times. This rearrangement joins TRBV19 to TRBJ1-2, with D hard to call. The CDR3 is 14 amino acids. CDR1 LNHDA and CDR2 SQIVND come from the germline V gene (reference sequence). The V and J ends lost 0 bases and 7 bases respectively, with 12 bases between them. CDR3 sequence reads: CASSIDGQKGGYTF. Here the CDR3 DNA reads TGTGCCAGTAGTATAGACGGTCAAAAAGGTGGCTACACCTTC.

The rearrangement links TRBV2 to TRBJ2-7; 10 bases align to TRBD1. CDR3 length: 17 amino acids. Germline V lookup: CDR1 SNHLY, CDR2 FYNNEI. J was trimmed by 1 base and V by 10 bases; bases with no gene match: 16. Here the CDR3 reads CATNTRDPGQGSYEQYF. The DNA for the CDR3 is TGTGCCACCAATACTCGAGATCCGGGACAGGGGTCCTACGAGCAGTACTTC.

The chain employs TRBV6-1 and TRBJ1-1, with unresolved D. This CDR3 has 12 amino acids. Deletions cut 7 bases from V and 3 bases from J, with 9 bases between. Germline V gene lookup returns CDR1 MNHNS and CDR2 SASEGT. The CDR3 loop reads CASNIYDTEAFF. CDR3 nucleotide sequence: TGTGCCAGCAATATTTATGACACTGAAGCTTTCTTT.

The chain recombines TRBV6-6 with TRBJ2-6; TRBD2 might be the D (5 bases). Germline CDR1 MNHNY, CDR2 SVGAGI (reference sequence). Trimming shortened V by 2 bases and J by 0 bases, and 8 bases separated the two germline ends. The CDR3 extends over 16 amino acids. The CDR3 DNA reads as TGTGCCAGCAGTTACCTCGGGGTCTCTGGGGCCAACGTCCTGACTTTC. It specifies CASSYLGVSGANVLTF.

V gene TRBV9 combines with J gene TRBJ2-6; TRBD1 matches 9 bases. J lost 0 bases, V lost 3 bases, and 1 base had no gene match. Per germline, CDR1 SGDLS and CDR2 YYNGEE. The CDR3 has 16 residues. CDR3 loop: CASSGQGDSGANVLTF. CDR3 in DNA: TGTGCCAGCAGCGGACAGGGGGACTCTGGGGCCAACGTCCTGACTTTC.

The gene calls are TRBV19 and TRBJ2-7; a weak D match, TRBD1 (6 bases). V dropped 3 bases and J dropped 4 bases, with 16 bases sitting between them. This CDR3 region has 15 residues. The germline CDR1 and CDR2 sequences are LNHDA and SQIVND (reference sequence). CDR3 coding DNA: TGTGCCAGTAGTATCGGTCGCCAGGGGCATTACGAGCAGTACTTC. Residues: CASSIGRQGHYEQYF.

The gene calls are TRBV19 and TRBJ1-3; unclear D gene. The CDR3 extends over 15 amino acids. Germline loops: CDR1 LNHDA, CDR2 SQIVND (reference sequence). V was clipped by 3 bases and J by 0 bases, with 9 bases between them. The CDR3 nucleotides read TGTGCCAGTAGTATTACAGAGTACTCTGGAAACACCATATATTTT. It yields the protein CASSITEYSGNTIYF.

The CDR3 protein is CASSHVSRGEDTQYF. As DNA, the CDR3 is TGTGCCAGCAGCCACGTATCGCGGGGGGAAGATACGCAGTATTTT. The genes are TRBV27 and TRBJ2-3; 8 bases are a match to TRBD2. The CDR3 consists of 15 residues. CDR1 and CDR2 (germline): MNHEY, SMNVEV (reference sequence). Unmatched junction bases numbered 10, after V lost 6 bases and J lost 5 bases.

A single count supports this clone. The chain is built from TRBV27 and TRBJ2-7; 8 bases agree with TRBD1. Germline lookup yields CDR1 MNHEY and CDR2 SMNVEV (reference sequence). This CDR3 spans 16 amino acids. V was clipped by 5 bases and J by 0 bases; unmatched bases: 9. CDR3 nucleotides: TGTGCCAGCAGTATACACGACAGGGGAAGCTCCTACGAGCAGTACTTC. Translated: CASSIHDRGSSYEQYF.

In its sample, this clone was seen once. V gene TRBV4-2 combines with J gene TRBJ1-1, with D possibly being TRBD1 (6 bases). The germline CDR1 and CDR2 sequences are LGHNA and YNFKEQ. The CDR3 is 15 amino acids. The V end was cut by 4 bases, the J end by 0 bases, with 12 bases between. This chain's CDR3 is CASSRTGQLNTEAFF. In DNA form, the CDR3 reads TGTGCCAGCAGCCGAACCGGACAGCTGAACACTGAAGCTTTCTTT.

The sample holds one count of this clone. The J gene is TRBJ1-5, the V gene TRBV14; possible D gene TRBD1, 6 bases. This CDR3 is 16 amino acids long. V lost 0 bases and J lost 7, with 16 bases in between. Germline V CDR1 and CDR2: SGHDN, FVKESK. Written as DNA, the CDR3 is TGTGCCAGCAGCCAAGATACGGGACAAATTGACCAGCCCCAGCATTTT. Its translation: CASSQDTGQIDQPQHF.

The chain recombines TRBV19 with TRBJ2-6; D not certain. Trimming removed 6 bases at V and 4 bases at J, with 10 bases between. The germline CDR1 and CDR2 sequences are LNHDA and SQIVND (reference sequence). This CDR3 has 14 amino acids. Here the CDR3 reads CASSPLGGANVLTF. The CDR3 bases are TGTGCCAGTAGCCCCTTGGGGGGGGCCAACGTCCTGACTTTC. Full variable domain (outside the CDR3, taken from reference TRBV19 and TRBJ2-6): DGGITQSPKYLFRKEGQNVTLSCEQNLNHDAMYWYRQDPGQGLRLIYYSQIVNDFQKGDIAEGYSVSREKKESFPLTVTSAQKNPTAFYLCASSPLGGANVLTFGAGSRLTVL.

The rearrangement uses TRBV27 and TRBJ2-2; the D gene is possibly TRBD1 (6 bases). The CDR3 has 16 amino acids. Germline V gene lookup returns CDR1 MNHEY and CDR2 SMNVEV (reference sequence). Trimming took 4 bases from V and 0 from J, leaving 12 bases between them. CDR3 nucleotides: TGTGCCAGCAGTTGGACAGACCTCGCGAACACCGGGGAGCTGTTTTTT. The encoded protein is CASSWTDLANTGELFF.